This TCR beta chain was sequenced in a study of cytomegalovirus exposure and HLA in healthy donors. The V end lost 6 bases, the J end lost 6 bases, and 13 bases lay between the germline ends. Looked up from germline, CDR1 is SGDLS and CDR2 is YYNGEE. The CDR3 consists of 13 residues. It was with 60 Vbeta and 13 Jbeta primers that the PCR ran. Clones were sequenced by immunoSEQ multiplex PCR, and TCRdb holds only the in-frame ones, with some missing. The sample has 200,000 or so clones; nearly 80% are singletons. The specimen was PBMCs. The TCR was taken from a woman aged 25 to 45 in good health and CMV-seropositive. The chain joins TRBV9 to TRBJ2-1; weak D call: TRBD2 (6 bases). The CDR3 protein is CASNPPTSNEQFF. The CDR3 coding sequence is TGTGCCAGCAACCCCCCGACTAGCAATGAGCAGTTCTTC.